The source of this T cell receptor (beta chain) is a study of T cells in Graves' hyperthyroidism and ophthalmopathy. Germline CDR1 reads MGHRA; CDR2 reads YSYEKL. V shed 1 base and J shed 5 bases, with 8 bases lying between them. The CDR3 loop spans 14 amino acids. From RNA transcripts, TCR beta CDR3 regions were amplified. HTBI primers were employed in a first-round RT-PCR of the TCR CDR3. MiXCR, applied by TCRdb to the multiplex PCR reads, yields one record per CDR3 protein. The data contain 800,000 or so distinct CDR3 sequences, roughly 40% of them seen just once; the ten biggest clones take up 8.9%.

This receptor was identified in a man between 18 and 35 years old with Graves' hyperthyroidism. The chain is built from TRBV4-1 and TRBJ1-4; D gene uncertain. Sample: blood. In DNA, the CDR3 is TGCGCCAGCAGCCAAGTGGGAACAAATGAAAAACTGTTTTTT. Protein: CASSQVGTNEKLFF.